This T cell receptor beta chain was obtained from a study of regulatory T cells in long-lasting Graves disease. This sample's time point: persistent/refractory GD, antithyroid drugs over 5 years with positive TRAb. Extracted RNA from PBMCs served as the source of the TCR library. The CDR3 contains 15 residues. Trimming removed 3 bases from V and 2 bases from J; junction bases left unmatched: 7. Germline lookup yields CDR1 LNHDA and CDR2 SQIVND (reference sequence). Study-wide results and limits: Persistent Graves' patients showed a TCR diversity that was lower than that of newly diagnosed ones. Among samples with persistent disease, TRBV28, TRBJ1-2 and TRBJ2-5 were favored.

This clonotype was picked up a small number of times. Its antigen is not identified. TCR beta libraries were built with iRepertoire HTBI primers and Arm-PCR of CDR3 regions. TCRdb re-analysed the multiplex PCR reads in MiXCR, keeping a single row per CDR3 protein. In the table there are a few hundred thousand distinct CDR3 sequences, around a fifth of which are singletons. This clonotype was obtained from a female donor with Graves disease. The chain uses TRBV19 and TRBJ2-7; 7 nucleotides match TRBD2. The sequences come from peripheral blood mononuclear cells (PBMCs), collected when the disease was refractory, from a patient treated with antithyroid drugs. The CDR3 here is CASSMGGTDAYEQYF. The CDR3 region has the DNA TGTGCCAGTAGTATGGGGGGGACTGACGCCTACGAGCAGTACTTC.